These 14 T cell receptor beta chains originate from one sample sequenced in a study of glioma-infiltrating T cells. Using RNA template, CDR3s of TCR alpha and beta were amplified with iRepertoire arm-PCR. In TCRdb, the multiplex PCR reads were re-called with MiXCR into one record per CDR3 protein. The sample has fewer than 200,000 distinct CDR3 sequences; approximately 30% are singletons. Sequencing was done on a sample of glioma tissue, nonneoplastic brain tissue, or PBMCs (not recorded which). The origin of the receptors is a human donor with low-grade glioma or glioblastoma, undergoing nonglioma brain surgery, or in good health (not recorded which).

This chain links TRBV7-2 with TRBJ2-1; D is unclear. Germline assignment: CDR1 SGHTA and CDR2 FQGNSA. This CDR3 has 16 amino acids. The V and J ends lost 3 bases and 0 bases respectively, with 12 bases between them. CDR3 in amino acids: CASSFSLQRSYNEQFF. CDR3 DNA sequence: TGTGCCAGCAGCTTTTCCTTACAGCGCTCCTACAATGAGCAGTTCTTC. Full variable domain (remainder filled in from reference TRBV7-2 and TRBJ2-1): GAGVSQSPSNKVTEKGKDVELRCDPISGHTALYWYRQSLGQGLEFLIYFQGNSAPDKSGLPSDRFSAERTGGSVSTLTIQRTQQEDSAVYLCASSFSLQRSYNEQFFGPGTRLTVL.

At least ten counts were recorded for this clonotype. The chain joins TRBV10-3 to TRBJ1-1, with a weak D call TRBD1 (5 bases). Germline V gene lookup returns CDR1 ENHRY and CDR2 SYGVKD. CDR3 length: 15 amino acids. Trimming cost V 6 bases and J 0 bases, with 14 bases left between them. CDR3 bases: TGTGCCATCAGCAACCCATCAGGGTTGAACACTGAAGCTTTCTTT. It specifies CAISNPSGLNTEAFF.

V and J are TRBV30 and TRBJ2-5; 11 bases line up with TRBD1. The CDR3 spans 13 residues. Germline V gene lookup returns CDR1 GTSNPN and CDR2 SVGIG (reference sequence). The V gene end was trimmed by 7 bases and the J gene end by 7 bases; junction bases not matched to a gene: 8. CDR3 nucleotide sequence: TGTGCCTTACAGGACAGGGGGCGAGGGACCCAGTACTTC. Translation gives CALQDRGRGTQYF.

This clonotype was picked up a small number of times. This rearrangement joins TRBV12-3 or TRBV12-4 to TRBJ2-5; D ambiguous. The CDR3 extends over 15 amino acids. V lost 2 bases and J lost 4, with 14 bases in between. The CDR3 protein is CASSLRVGQTETQYF. CDR3 in DNA: TGTGCCAGCAGTTTAAGAGTCGGGCAGACAGAGACCCAGTACTTC.

This chain joins TRBV12-3 or TRBV12-4 and TRBJ2-5; 8 bases are shared with TRBD1. The CDR3 is 12 residues long. J lost 9 bases, V lost 4 bases, and 4 bases had no gene match. Here the CDR3 reads CASSSTQGAQYF. CDR3 nucleotides: TGTGCCAGCAGTTCGACACAGGGGGCCCAGTACTTC.

A word on this clonotype: A read error may produce the germline difference seen at one junction end. The rearrangement links TRBV24-1 to TRBJ2-7; D not resolved. Germline loops: CDR1 KGHDR, CDR2 SFDVKD. The CDR3 runs to 14 residues. DNA for the CDR3: TGTGCCACCAATGATCGGTACAGTTACAATGAGCAGTACTTC. It yields the protein CATNDRYSYNEQYF.

With respect to this clonotype: This may be a read error, as it is one base from a much larger clone. CDR3 bases: TGTGCCAGTAGTGTAGGCAGGGATGAGCAGTTCTTC. This gives the protein CASSVGRDEQFF. The chain has TRBV19 and TRBJ2-1, with D maybe TRBD1 (5 bases). Per germline, CDR1 LNHDA and CDR2 SQIVND (reference sequence). Trimming removed 5 bases at V and 8 bases at J, with 10 bases between. The CDR3 has 12 residues.

Many counts were recorded for this clonotype. The rearrangement links TRBV7-9 to TRBJ1-2, with 7 bases lining up with TRBD1. The length of the CDR3 is 13 residues. Germline values: CDR1 SEHNR, CDR2 FQNEAQ (reference sequence). The J segment lost 8 bases and the V segment lost 3 bases, leaving 6 bases of the junction unmatched. The CDR3 DNA sequence: TGTGCCAGCAGCTTCAGACAGGGTCAGGGCTACACCTTC. It translates to CASSFRQGQGYTF.

This clonotype was seen ten or more times. V usage is TRBV28 and J usage is TRBJ1-5, with TRBD1 matching over 8 bases. Germline-derived CDR1 and CDR2 are MDHEN and SYDVKM. CDR3 length equals 14 residues. With 6 bases clipped from V and 6 bases from J, the junction kept 7 bases outside the gene matches. The CDR3 is CASRPGQGRQPQHF. CDR3 DNA: TGTGCCAGCAGACCTGGACAGGGACGTCAGCCCCAGCATTTT.

The rearrangement joins TRBV12-3 or TRBV12-4 to TRBJ2-2; D uncertain. V lost 7 bases, J lost 7 bases, and 10 bases lay in between. This CDR3 is 12 amino acids long. The CDR3 is CASTRNYGELFF. In DNA, the CDR3 is TGTGCCAGCACCCGCAACTACGGGGAGCTGTTTTTT.

CDR3 in amino acids: CASSPRGFDYGYTF. CDR3 nucleotides: TGTGCCAGCAGCCCCCGGGGATTCGACTATGGCTACACCTTC. V is TRBV14 and J is TRBJ1-2; D remains unclear. The CDR3 runs 14 residues. Deletions cut 4 bases from V and 3 bases from J, with 12 bases between. From germline, CDR1 is SGHDN and CDR2 FVKESK.

The sample holds many counts of this clonotype. The chain uses TRBV20-1 and TRBJ2-7; no clear D. Trimming removed 4 bases at V and 7 bases at J, with 17 bases between. The CDR3 is 13 amino acids. Germline-derived CDR1 and CDR2 are DFQATT and SNEGSKA (reference sequence). CDR3 amino acids: CSATGIPPREQYF. CDR3 DNA sequence: TGCAGTGCTACAGGAATCCCCCCGAGGGAGCAGTACTTC.

This clonotype was recorded many times. Written as DNA, the CDR3 is TGTGCCAGCAGCTTAGGCGGGCTGCCTTACGAGCAGTACTTC. Residues: CASSLGGLPYEQYF. This rearrangement joins TRBV7-6 to TRBJ2-7; D possibly corresponds to TRBD2 (5 bases). The CDR3 is 14 amino acids. The V gene's germline CDR1 is SGHVS and CDR2 FNYEAQ. Between the trimmed V and J ends, which lost 1 base and 4 bases, there was a span of 11 bases.

This clonotype was seen a handful of times. The chain combines TRBV19 with TRBJ2-5; a weak D match, TRBD1 (5 bases). CDR3 size: 13 residues. Trimming took 4 bases from V and 1 from J, leaving 7 bases between them. CDR1 and CDR2 (germline): LNHDA, SQIVND (reference sequence). CDR3 amino acids: CASSTDSQETQYF. The DNA of the CDR3 is TGTGCCAGTAGTACCGACAGCCAAGAGACCCAGTACTTC.